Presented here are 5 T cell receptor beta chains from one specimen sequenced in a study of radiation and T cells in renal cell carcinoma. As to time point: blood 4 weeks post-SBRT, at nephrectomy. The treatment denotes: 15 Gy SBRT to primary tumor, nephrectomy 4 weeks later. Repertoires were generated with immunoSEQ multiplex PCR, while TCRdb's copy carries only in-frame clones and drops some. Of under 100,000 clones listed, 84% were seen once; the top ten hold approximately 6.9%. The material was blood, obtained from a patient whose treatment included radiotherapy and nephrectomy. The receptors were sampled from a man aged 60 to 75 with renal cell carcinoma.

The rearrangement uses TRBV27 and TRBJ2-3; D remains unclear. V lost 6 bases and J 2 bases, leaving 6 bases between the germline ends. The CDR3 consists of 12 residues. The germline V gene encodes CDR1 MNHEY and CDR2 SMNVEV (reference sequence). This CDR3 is CASRALTDTQYF. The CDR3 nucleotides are TGTGCCAGCAGGGCGCTCACAGATACGCAGTATTTT.

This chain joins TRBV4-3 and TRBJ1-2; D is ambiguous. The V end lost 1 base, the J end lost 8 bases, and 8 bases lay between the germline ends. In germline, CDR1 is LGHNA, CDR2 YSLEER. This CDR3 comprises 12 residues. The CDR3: CASSQAEGGYTF. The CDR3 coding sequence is TGCGCCAGCAGCCAAGCTGAGGGCGGCTACACCTTC.

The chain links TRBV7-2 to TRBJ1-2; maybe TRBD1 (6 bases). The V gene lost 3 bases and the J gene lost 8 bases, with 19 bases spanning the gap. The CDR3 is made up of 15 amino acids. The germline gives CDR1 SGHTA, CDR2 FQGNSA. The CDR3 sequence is CASSFSRGGAMGYTF. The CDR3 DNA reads TGTGCCAGCAGCTTCTCCCGGGGGGGGGCGATGGGCTACACCTTC.

The CDR3 coding sequence is TGCGCCAGCAGCCTAAGCGGGGGGGAGACCCAGTACTTC. It encodes CASSLSGGETQYF. The chain has TRBV4-3 and TRBJ2-5, with 9 nucleotides matching TRBD2. The germline CDR1 and CDR2 sequences are LGHNA and YSLEER. CDR3 length equals 13 residues. J gave up 5 bases and V 4 bases, and 2 bases lay outside the gene matches.

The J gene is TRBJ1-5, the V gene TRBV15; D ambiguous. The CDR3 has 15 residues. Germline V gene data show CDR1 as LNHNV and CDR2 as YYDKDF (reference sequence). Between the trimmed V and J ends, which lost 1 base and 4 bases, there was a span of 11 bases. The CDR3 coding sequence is TGTGCCACCAGCAGAGGTGACCGCAAAAATCAGCCCCAGCATTTT. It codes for CATSRGDRKNQPQHF.